This passage covers 17 T cell receptor beta chains from one sample sequenced in a study of blood T cell repertoires in COVID-19. Sequencing was performed with immunoSEQ multiplex PCR; in TCRdb, only in-frame clones are kept and a portion is missing. Of over 90,000 clones in the sample, 65% to 85% were seen once. Sequencing was performed on peripheral blood. These receptors were taken from a man older than 75 with active or convalescent COVID-19.

The chain employs TRBV29-1 and TRBJ2-1; D is possibly TRBD1 (7 bases). Germline loops: CDR1 SQVTM, CDR2 ANQGSEA. V lost 6 bases and J 8 bases, leaving 23 bases between the germline ends. This CDR3 has 15 amino acids. DNA for the CDR3: TGCAGCGTCGCCGGGACAGCGGGTCGACTGGATGAGCAGTTCTTC. This codes for CSVAGTAGRLDEQFF.

This clone was counted a single time. The rearrangement uses TRBV7-2 and TRBJ1-2, with 10 bases that match TRBD1. There are 14 residues in the CDR3. CDR1 SGHTA and CDR2 FQGNSA come from the germline V gene. The V segment lost 4 bases and the J segment 5 bases; nucleotides outside the gene matches: 4. The CDR3 DNA reads as TGTGCCAGCAGCTGGACAGGGGGGAAATATGGCTACACCTTC. Translating it yields CASSWTGGKYGYTF.

The chain is built from TRBV5-5 and TRBJ1-3; TRBD1 might be the D (6 bases). Germline CDR1 and CDR2: SGHKS and YYEKEE (reference sequence). V shed 4 bases and J shed 0 bases, with 11 bases lying between them. The CDR3 sequence is 15 residues long. CDR3 residues: CASSPSTGSGNTIYF. The CDR3 DNA is TGTGCCAGCAGCCCGTCGACAGGCTCTGGAAACACCATATATTTT.

The rearrangement links TRBV6-2 or TRBV6-3 to TRBJ2-1, with TRBD1 as a possible D gene (5 bases). This CDR3 has 14 residues. V dropped 5 bases and J dropped 7 bases, with 15 bases sitting between them. Germline CDR1 and CDR2: MNHEY and SVGEGT. DNA of the CDR3: TGTGCCAGCAGTAGGGGCCTCAATGGGAATGAGCAGTTCTTC. The encoded protein is CASSRGLNGNEQFF.

This rearrangement joins TRBV18 to TRBJ1-2; D is possibly TRBD1 (5 bases). The CDR3 consists of 15 residues. V was shortened by 1 base and J by 7 bases, with 16 bases between the two germline ends. Germline V gene data show CDR1 as KGHSH and CDR2 as LQKENI. CDR3: CASSPQRPGYRGYTF. DNA of the CDR3: TGTGCCAGCTCACCACAAAGGCCAGGGTATCGTGGCTACACCTTC.

This clone was detected only a few times. The chain carries TRBV18 and TRBJ1-1, with D possibly TRBD1 on 6 matching bases. CDR1 is KGHSH and CDR2 is LQKENI in the germline V gene. Between the trimmed V and J ends, which lost 4 bases and 2 bases, there was a span of 11 bases. CDR3 length: 14 amino acids. In DNA, the CDR3 is TGTGCCAGCTCACAACCGGGACAAAACACTGAAGCTTTCTTT. Protein: CASSQPGQNTEAFF.

This clone is a singleton in its sample. The chain couples TRBV21-1 to TRBJ1-5; whether TRBD1, the table's D call, matches the DNA was not checked. TRBV21-1 represents a pseudogene. The CDR3 spans 17 residues. CDR3 DNA: TGTGCCAGCAGCAAAGTGGTGGGCACCCCTAGCAATCAGCCCCAGCATTTT. Amino acids: CASSKVVGTPSNQPQHF.

The chain links TRBV5-1 to TRBJ2-6; D might be TRBD2 (5 bases). This CDR3 is 15 amino acids long. Deletions cut 4 bases from V and 0 bases from J, with 8 bases between. Per germline, CDR1 SGHRS and CDR2 YFSETQ. The CDR3 spells CASSGGPSGANVLTF. The CDR3 DNA is TGCGCCAGCAGCGGAGGACCCTCTGGGGCCAACGTCCTGACTTTC.

CDR3 DNA sequence: TGTGCCAGCAGTCCGGACAGGGATCAGCCCCAGCATTTT. Encoded protein: CASSPDRDQPQHF. The genes are TRBV7-8 and TRBJ1-5; 8 nucleotides align to TRBD1. The CDR3 totals 13 residues. The V gene end was trimmed by 6 bases and the J gene end by 5 bases; junction bases not matched to a gene: 3. CDR1 SGHVS and CDR2 FQNEAQ come from the germline V gene. The variable domain in full, with the rest retrieved from reference TRBV7-8 and TRBJ1-5, is GAGVSQSPRYKVAKRGQDVALRCDPISGHVSLFWYQQALGQGPEFLTYFQNEAQLDKSGLPSDRFFAERPEGSVSTLKIQRTQQEDSAVYLCASSPDRDQPQHFGDGTRLSIL.

The chain has TRBV5-5 and TRBJ1-4, with D hard to call. The V gene lost 0 bases and the J gene lost 0 bases, with 9 bases spanning the gap. The CDR3 has 16 amino acids. Germline CDR1 is SGHKS and CDR2 is YYEKEE (reference sequence). CDR3 loop: CASSLAPRATNEKLFF. CDR3 sequence (DNA): TGTGCCAGCAGCTTGGCACCCCGAGCAACTAATGAAAAACTGTTTTTT.

The rearrangement links TRBV7-9 to TRBJ2-7, with 10 nucleotides matching TRBD1. The CDR3 consists of 13 residues. Germline V gene lookup returns CDR1 SEHNR and CDR2 FQNEAQ (reference sequence). The V and J ends lost 10 bases and 4 bases, in that order; junction bases with no gene match: 7. The CDR3 nucleotides read TGTGCCACAGGGGACAGGGGATTTTACGAGCAGTACTTC. This sequence encodes CATGDRGFYEQYF.

This clone came up once. The CDR3 is CASSPRYGYTF. CDR3 coding DNA: TGTGCCAGCAGCCCTAGGTACGGCTACACCTTC. The chain employs TRBV6-6 and TRBJ1-2; no reliable D call. The germline V and J ends were trimmed by 6 bases and 8 bases, with 10 bases remaining between them. Germline V gene lookup returns CDR1 MNHNY and CDR2 SVGAGI (reference sequence). This CDR3 is built from 11 residues.

This rearrangement joins TRBV5-4 to TRBJ2-7, with 9 bases fitting TRBD1. The germline V gene encodes CDR1 SGHNT and CDR2 YYREEE (reference sequence). The CDR3 sequence is 15 residues long. J was trimmed by 1 base and V by 0 bases; bases with no gene match: 2. In DNA, the CDR3 is TGTGCCAGCAGCTTGGACAGGGGGCCTTCCTACGAGCAGTACTTC. Protein sequence: CASSLDRGPSYEQYF.

The CDR3 protein is CSVVGDRGSPEAFF. The CDR3 nucleotides are TGCAGCGTTGTTGGGGACAGGGGGAGCCCTGAAGCTTTCTTT. The chain has TRBV29-1 and TRBJ1-1; 11 nucleotides line up with TRBD1. The CDR3 loop spans 14 amino acids. Germline loops: CDR1 SQVTM, CDR2 ANQGSEA. The junction had 7 bases not matched to a gene; V was cut back by 4 bases and J by 6 bases.

The V call is TRBV6-2 or TRBV6-3, the J call TRBJ2-2; TRBD2 is a possible D gene (6 bases). V was cut by 2 bases and J by 7 bases, with 14 bases left in between. Looked up from germline, CDR1 is MNHEY and CDR2 is SVGEGT. There are 15 residues in the CDR3. CDR3 loop: CASSYPGGFNGELFF. Here the CDR3 DNA reads TGTGCCAGCAGTTACCCCGGGGGATTTAACGGGGAGCTGTTTTTT.

The chain uses TRBV14 and TRBJ1-6; the match to TRBD1 covers 9 bases. The CDR3 has 16 amino acids. The germline gives CDR1 SGHDN, CDR2 FVKESK. J gave up 8 bases and V 5 bases, and 10 bases lay outside the gene matches. The CDR3 reads CASSSRTGERDSPLHF. DNA of the CDR3: TGTGCCAGCAGCTCAAGGACAGGGGAACGGGATTCACCCCTCCACTTT.

The CDR3 is CASSSRTSGDQETQYF. CDR3 in DNA: TGTGCCAGCAGTTCCAGGACTAGCGGGGACCAAGAGACCCAGTACTTC. V and J are TRBV6-5 and TRBJ2-5, with 12 positions matching TRBD2. With 4 bases clipped from V and 0 bases from J, the junction kept 3 bases outside the gene matches. Germline V gene data show CDR1 as MNHEY and CDR2 as SVGAGI. CDR3 size: 16 residues.